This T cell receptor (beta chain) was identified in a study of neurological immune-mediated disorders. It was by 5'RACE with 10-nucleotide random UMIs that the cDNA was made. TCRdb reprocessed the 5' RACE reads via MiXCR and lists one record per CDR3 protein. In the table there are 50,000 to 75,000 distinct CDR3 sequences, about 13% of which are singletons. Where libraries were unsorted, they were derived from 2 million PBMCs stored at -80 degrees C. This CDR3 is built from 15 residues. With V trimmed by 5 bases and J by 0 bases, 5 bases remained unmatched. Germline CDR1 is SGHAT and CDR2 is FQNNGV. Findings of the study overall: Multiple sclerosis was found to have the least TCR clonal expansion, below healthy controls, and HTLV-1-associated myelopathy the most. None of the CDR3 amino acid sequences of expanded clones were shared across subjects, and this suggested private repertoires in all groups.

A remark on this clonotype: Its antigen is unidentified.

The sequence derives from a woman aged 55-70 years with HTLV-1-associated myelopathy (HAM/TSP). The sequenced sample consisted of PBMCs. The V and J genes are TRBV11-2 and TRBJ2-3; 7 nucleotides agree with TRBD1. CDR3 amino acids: CASSQVGQSTDTQYF. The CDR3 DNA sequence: TGTGCCAGCAGCCAGGTGGGACAGAGCACAGATACGCAGTATTTT.